This T cell receptor beta chain is drawn from a study of cytotoxic CD8 clonotypes in ibrutinib-treated CLL. Study information: Patient counts were 11 relapsed/refractory, more than 14 treatment-naive and fewer than 18 IGHV unmutated.

Sequenced by immunoSEQ multiplex PCR; TCRdb stores in-frame clones only, minus some. The data contain around 300,000 clones, more than 65% of them singletons. CDR1 is SGHTA and CDR2 is FQGNSA in the germline V gene. This CDR3 has 16 residues. V was clipped by 5 bases and J by 7 bases; unmatched bases: 14. The sequence was obtained from a human donor with chronic lymphocytic leukemia. The chain employs TRBV7-2 and TRBJ2-7, with 10 bases identical to TRBD2. The starting material was PBMCs, obtained before ibrutinib treatment. The CDR3 loop reads CASSLNYSGRRWEQYF. CDR3 nucleotides: TGTGCCAGCAGCCTAAACTATAGCGGGAGGCGGTGGGAGCAGTACTTC. Drawing the rest from reference TRBV7-2 and TRBJ2-7, the complete variable domain is GAGVSQSPSNKVTEKGKDVELRCDPISGHTALYWYRQSLGQGLEFLIYFQGNSAPDKSGLPSDRFSAERTGGSVSTLTIQRTQQEDSAVYLCASSLNYSGRRWEQYFGPGTRLTVT.